What follows is one T cell receptor (beta chain) and its context. What this receptor recognizes is not known. Base qualities are not at hand, and no much larger clone is one base apart. The library was produced with 5' RACE. The sequencing machine was an Illumina HiSeq 2500. A second about 7 to 11 cycle PCR used a sample-barcoded 5' primer and a J-beta primer mix. A template-switch 5' adaptor carrying 12 random nucleotides introduced a unique molecular identifier onto each TCR beta cDNA molecule. Each sample yielded at least 2.5 million CDR3-containing paired-end reads. The Mint cDNA synthesis kit, primed by a TRBC-specific oligonucleotide, was used to synthesize first-strand cDNA from all RNA. All cDNA was treated with uracil-DNA glycosylase and then went through a first 18-cycle PCR with the universal primers M1SS and BC2_uni_R. The authors' pipeline ran thus. Each sample was normalized by randomly selecting 1 million high-quality reads, each carrying a distinct molecular identifier. Reads with shared molecular identifiers were discarded instead of being binned into consensus sequences. MiTCR, run with a Q25 quality threshold and the strictest error-elimination algorithm, handled CDR3 identification, clonotype clustering and error correction. A nonparametric unseen species model with Euler transformation was used to estimate a lower bound on total TCR beta diversity. TCRdb handled the public reads itself, with Q25 trimming in fastp and clone calling in MiXCR, and kept productive beta chains. CDR3 protein sequences are deduplicated, and each keeps its most common genes and DNA. The V and J calls were not made by the authors but by TCRdb's processing. Recorded for this sample are about 1 million distinct CDR3 sequences; 20% to 25% of them occurred a single time. Less than 0.75% of the sample is taken by the ten largest.

Systemically healthy Caucasian individuals from Russia, 35 to 50 in total and aged roughly 6 to 100 years, were included as donors. Each donor gave ten milliliters of peripheral blood, drawn into EDTA-treated Vacutainer tubes. PBMCs were isolated by Ficoll-Paque density-gradient centrifugation, with at least 6 million obtained per sample. Trizol reagent was used to extract total RNA from the PBMCs, yielding at least 6 micrograms per sample. The percentages of naive CD45RAhigh/CD27high T cells were determined by flow cytometry on a PBMC aliquot from every donor. The entry originates in a study of blood T cells in healthy people across ages (dated by TCRdb to 2013 to 2016). Some background on the complete study: In model experiments, template switching captured roughly one uniquely barcoded TCR beta cDNA molecule for every two T cells. Age-related changes in TCR beta repertoire diversity were measured in the study by deep sequencing normalized with unique cDNA molecular identifiers. Four age groups were formed from the donors: young (average about 16 years), middle-aged (approximately 40), aged (about 68) and long-lived (around 82). Using the same blood draw, the study looked at two additional independent replicas of 1 million unique cDNA reads for two donors, one aged 18 to 30 and the other aged 80 or older. The paper as a whole reports these results and caveats: There was a strong correlation between observed TCR beta diversity and the percentage of naive T cells measured by flow cytometry. Because the CMV infection status of the donors was unknown, age-related changes in expanded clonotypes may potentially have been confounded. Compared with the aged group, more naive CD4+ T cells, fewer expanded clones and increased TCR diversity were shown by the long-lived group, suggesting age selection. Conclusive comparison of naive and antigen-experienced compartments was prevented by the profiling of bulk unsorted PBMCs. Total diversity estimates from one million sequenced T cells were considered lower bounds and underestimates. Observed TCR beta diversity per million T cells fell roughly linearly with age, and a significant reduction was already apparent by age about 43.

The CDR3 goes from the cysteine to the phenylalanine over 15 residues. Only the CDR3 DNA stays, 45 bases, in frame from base 1. Looking up the germline V gene yields CDR1 SGHRS and CDR2 YFSETQ. For this chain, trimming is 5 bases at the V end and 3 bases at the J end, and the number of junction bases without a gene match is 7. Separately, the same data were catalogued under a study of T cells of mothers and their children. As noted in the second study: Donors were nine systemically healthy Caucasian individuals: three mothers and their six children. cDNA synthesis consumed the entire amount of extracted RNA, loaded at 1.5 ug RNA in each 15 ul reaction. In the second PCR, the M1S primer introduced both the sample barcodes and 2-4 random nucleotides. More than 8 million TCR beta CDR3 reads were obtained from each mother, and about 3 million reads were obtained from each child. In both related and unrelated pairs, thymic selection shapes the output of TCR recombination in a similar way, with inherited differences having only a minor effect. Normalized repertoire overlap was always found to be slightly, but never significantly, higher in related mother-child pairs than in unrelated mother-child pairs. Persistent microchimeric T cell clones were not detected, at a sensitivity of 95 to 100 clones per million clonotypes. To look for features that set related mother-child pairs apart from unrelated individuals, the researchers ran deep NGS to compare the TCR beta repertoires of mothers and children. On average, the children were approximately 12 +/- 4 years old, while the mothers were around 40 +/- 4 years old. Libraries were sequenced on Illumina HiSeq 2000 with 100+100 nt paired-end reads after adapter ligation with NEBNext reagents. Mother and child libraries were prepared a month apart and sequenced in separate runs to prevent cross-contamination. For each donor, somewhere between about 450,000 and 2,000,000 distinct TCR beta clonotypes were identified. Naive TCR beta clonotypes were estimated from low-frequency clonotypes matched to each donor's FACS-determined naive share, without sorting.

The TCR sequence derives from a girl aged 2 to 9 in good health. The rearranged segments are TRBV5-1 and TRBJ2-5; TRBD2 fits 10 bases in the junction. The sample consisted of blood. The nucleotide sequence is given as TGCGCCAGCAGGCGAAGCGGGGGGGAAGAAGAGACCCAGTACTTC. Its product reads: CASRRSGGEEETQYF. Where the CDR3 stops, the reference TRBV5-1 and TRBJ2-5 genes take over; the full variable domain is KAGVTQTPRYLIKTRGQQVTLSCSPISGHRSVSWYQQTPGQGLQFLFEYFSETQRNKGNFPGRFSGRQFSNSRSEMNVSTLELGDSALYLCASRRSGGEEETQYFGPGTRLLVL.